The T cell receptor beta chain under discussion was sequenced for a study of spatial heterogeneity in lung cancer. The time point: sample taken at primary tumor resection. Whole RNA came from tumor, nontumor lung or frozen PBMC and was sequenced without being sorted. A single record per CDR3 protein comes from TCRdb applying MiXCR to the 5' RACE reads. The repertoire holds 70,000 to 90,000 distinct CDR3 sequences, with 13% as singletons. V lost 6 bases to trimming and J lost 4 bases, with 13 bases between them. Germline V lookup: CDR1 MNHNS, CDR2 SASEGT. The CDR3 runs to 14 residues. This clonotype was observed a handful of times.

The sample consisted of PBMCs, taken at surgery. The V call is TRBV6-1, the J call TRBJ1-5, with D perhaps matching TRBD1 (5 bases). This TCR derives from a male donor with early-stage non-small cell lung cancer. The CDR3 DNA follows: TGTGCCAGCAGGCCCCTAGGGGCGAATCAGCCCCAGCATTTT. Translation: CASRPLGANQPQHF.